This T cell receptor (beta chain) was profiled in a study of OX40 agonist ivuxolimab in advanced cancers. Across the whole study: Intravenous ivuxolimab at 0.01 to 10 mg/kg was given to patients every 2 weeks. Participants could have had prior anti-PD-1, anti-PD-L1 or anti-CTLA-4 therapy, and roughly 40% had some.

Clones were read by immunoSEQ multiplex PCR, and TCRdb kept only the in-frame ones, dropping some. The sample shows about 59,000 clones, around 86% of them seen only once. This clone was observed a few times. The antigen remains unidentified. The CDR3 length is 15 residues. Germline V lookup: CDR1 SNHLY, CDR2 FYNNEI. V dropped 2 bases and J dropped 8; count of bases not matched to a gene: 6. Study-level results: With doses of 0.1 to 3.0 mg/kg, CD4+ and CD8+ blood T cells had undergone clonal expansion by week 6. Among the lowest levels of clonal expansion were found in partial responders at 0.1-3.0 mg/kg.

This receptor was obtained from an adult with an advanced solid tumor such as melanoma, head and neck, liver or kidney cancer. Material: CD4+ or CD8+ T cells sorted from blood, obtained in a trial of the OX40 agonist ivuxolimab. This chain uses TRBV2 with TRBJ2-2, with 9 bases that match TRBD1. CDR3 nucleotides: TGTGCCAGCAGTGAAAGGGGGACAGGGACTGGGGAGCTGTTTTTT. Its translation: CASSERGTGTGELFF.